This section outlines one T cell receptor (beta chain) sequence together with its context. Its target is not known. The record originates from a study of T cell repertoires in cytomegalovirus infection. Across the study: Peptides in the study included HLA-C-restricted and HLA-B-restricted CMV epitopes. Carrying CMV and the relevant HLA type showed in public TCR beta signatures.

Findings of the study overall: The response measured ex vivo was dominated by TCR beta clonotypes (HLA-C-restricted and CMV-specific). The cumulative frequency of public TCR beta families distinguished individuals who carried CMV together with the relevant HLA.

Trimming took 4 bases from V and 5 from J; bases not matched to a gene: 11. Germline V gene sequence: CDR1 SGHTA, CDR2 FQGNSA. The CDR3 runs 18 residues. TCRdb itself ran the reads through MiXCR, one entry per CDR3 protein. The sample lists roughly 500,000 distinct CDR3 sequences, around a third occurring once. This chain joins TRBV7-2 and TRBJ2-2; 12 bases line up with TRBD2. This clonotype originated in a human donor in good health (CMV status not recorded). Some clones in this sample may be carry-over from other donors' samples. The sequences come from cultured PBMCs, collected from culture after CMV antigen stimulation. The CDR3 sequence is CASSSPTGTSGRTGELFF. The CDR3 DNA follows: TGTGCCAGCAGCTCACCTACGGGGACTAGCGGGCGGACCGGGGAGCTGTTTTTT.